Sequencing of this TCR beta chain was carried out in a study of tumor-infiltrating lymphocytes in localized non-small cell lung cancer (TCRdb year 2021). Some background on the complete study: The cohort included patients whose samples were collected after neoadjuvant chemotherapy, as well as both smokers and never-smokers and several histologies. Each patient contributed resected tumor tissue and uninvolved lung tissue from the same patient, described as non-adjacent to the tumor. TCR sequencing was one of several integrated assays, alongside flow cytometry, multiplex immunofluorescence, RNA-seq, exome sequencing and proteomics, applied to the same patients. In total, the ICON cohort was made up of 150 or so surgical patients who had localized non-small cell lung cancer and whose tumors were resected. The paired tumor versus uninvolved lung comparison of immunoSEQ T-cell fraction included some 50 patients.

About this clone itself: The antigen it binds to is not known. Base qualities are missing; no much larger clone stands one base away.

V sheds 3 bases and J sheds 0 bases, leaving 10 bases between their ends. Including cysteine and phenylalanine, the CDR3 has 15 amino acids. The kept DNA is CDR3 alone, 45 bases in frame from the first base. Taken from the germline V gene (reference sequence), the CDR1 and CDR2 loops are SGHAT and FQDESV. Patient enrollment in ICON started in 2016, and the final patient was enrolled in the second half of 2018. From a subcohort of 76 patients, fresh tumor and matched uninvolved tissue were collected for in-depth immune analyses, including TCR sequencing. DNA isolated from bulk tissue, without cell sorting, was used for TCR sequencing. The immunoSEQ assay used for TCR sequencing gave the T-cell fraction in both tumor and uninvolved lung tissue. Under the source paper's analysis protocol: For survival analysis, patients were split into high (upper tertile) and low (lower two tertiles) T-cell fraction groups and compared by log-rank test. A signed-rank test was used to test paired tumor versus uninvolved lung differences in T-cell fraction. The table comes from immuneACCESS by way of TCRdb, which keeps in-frame sequences with V and J called. Part of the clones is missing from these tables; in studies checked, under half for an unresolved V gene and the rest for unknown reasons. V and J calls and clone size are copied from that table; D and trimming were computed from the DNA. Across this sample there are around 25,000 clones, with just under 75% seen only once. The ten largest clones represent under 6.5% of the sample.

General study outcomes and caveats: Recurrence-free survival showed no association with tumor T-cell fraction measured by TCR sequencing (p = 0.61). No difference in TCR-derived T-cell fraction was observed between the flow cytometry-defined immunotypes IM1 (good prognosis) and IM2 (poor prognosis). Since assay coverage differed from patient to patient depending on how much tissue was available, TCR sequencing was done for only a subset of the cohort. TCRbeta sequencing supported higher T cell infiltration in tumors than in uninvolved lung tissue, consistent with immunofluorescence CD3 counts. Because different pieces of the same tissue were used for different assays, technical variation could not be separated from intratumor heterogeneity.

The clonotype originates from a human donor with non-small cell lung cancer. The specimen was lung tumor tissue. The chain uses TRBV11-1 and TRBJ2-3, and the D gene may be TRBD1, 6 bases matching. The DNA sequence is TGTGCCAGCAGCTTTTCAGGGGCTAGCACAGATACGCAGTATTTT. It encodes CASSFSGASTDTQYF.